The present entry profiles one TCR beta chain with its context. CDR3 length equals 15 residues. The germline V gene has CDR1 SNHLY and CDR2 FYNNEI. The ends were cut back, 3 bases at V and 1 base at J, with 10 bases in the middle. The sample belongs to a study of blood T cell repertoires in COVID-19. Background on the study: Acute and convalescent COVID-19 specimens originated in the United States, Italy and Spain.

Enrollees, about 18 to 95 years old, lived in 24 US areas. Cohorts were based on clinical histories the participants reported. Per the original data handling: Amplification of reference gene primers provided the estimated nucleated cell counts. Assay used: immunoSEQ multiplex PCR; TCRdb lists only in-frame clones, some missing. V and J calls and clone size are copied from that table; D and trimming were computed from the DNA. In the table there are about 200,000 clones, 89% of which are singletons. The clonotype was recovered from a woman aged 40 to 50 with acute COVID-19. Sequences were obtained from PBMCs or T cells enriched from blood (not recorded which). V usage is TRBV2 and J usage is TRBJ2-1; tentative D call: TRBD1 (5 bases). CDR3 nucleotides: TGTGCCAGCAGTGAGCGACAGTTATCCTACAATGAGCAGTTCTTC. Its translation is CASSERQLSYNEQFF.